Listed below are T cell receptor beta chains from one sample, sequenced in a study of post-analysis software for immune sequencing data. TCRdb re-called the PCR reads with MiXCR, one entry per CDR3 protein. The sample lists 650,000 to 850,000 distinct CDR3 sequences, roughly 50% occurring once. Source material: blood. These receptor sequences come from a girl under 18 with multiple sclerosis. The CDR3 runs from the conserved cysteine through the conserved F or W. A D gene is named only where the DNA matches it firmly. Clone sizes are given selectively: once, few, many, or a class where the clone is expanded.

NA	TRBV6-6	NA	TRBJ2-3	TGTGCCAGCAGTTGGCCTCGGGACGGCGGCACAGATACGCAGTATTTT	CASSWPRDGGTDTQYF
TRBD2	TRBV3-1	NA	TRBJ2-1	TGTGCCAGCAGCCAAGCGTTTTGGAGGGAGGGTGTATACAATGAGCAGTTCTTC	CASSQAFWREGVYNEQFF
NA	TRBV7-9	NA	TRBJ2-7	TGTGCCAGCAGCTCCGTCACCGATACCTACGAGCAGTACTTC	CASSSVTDTYEQYF
TRBD1	TRBV5-1	NA	TRBJ2-7	TGCGCCAGCAGCTTGGTTGGACAGGACTACGAGCAGTACTTC	CASSLVGQDYEQYF
NA	TRBV3-1	NA	TRBJ2-3	TGTGCCAGCAGCCAAGATCCGACGGGTCAAGATACGCAGTATTTT	CASSQDPTGQDTQYF
NA	TRBV20-1	NA	TRBJ2-7	TGCAGTGCTTCGACGCCATCTAGAGGCCTCTACGAGCAGTACTTC	CSASTPSRGLYEQYF
NA	TRBV27	NA	TRBJ2-5	TGTGCCAGCAGTTTAAGTGGGGCTTTGGTAGAGACCCAGTACTTC	CASSLSGALVETQYF
TRBD1	TRBV12-3/TRBV12-4	NA	TRBJ1-2	TGTGCCAGCAGTCCCAAAGACAGGGGAGGCGGCTACACCTTC	CASSPKDRGGGYTF
NA	TRBV12-3/TRBV12-4	NA	TRBJ1-1	TGTGCCAGCAGTTTCGGCTACACTGAAGCTTTCTTT	CASSFGYTEAFF
TRBD2	TRBV2	NA	TRBJ2-6	TGTGCCAGCACCGCACCTAGCGGGAGTGGCTCTGGGGCCAACGTCCTGACTTTC	CASTAPSGSGSGANVLTF
TRBD1	TRBV6-1	NA	TRBJ1-5	TGTGCCAGCAGTGGACAACCGGGACAGGGGGATCAGCCCCAGCATTTT	CASSGQPGQGDQPQHF
NA	TRBV6-5	NA	TRBJ2-1	TGTGCCAGCAGTTACGGGACAACAATGAGGCAGTTCTTC	CASSYGTTMRQFF
NA	TRBV7-6	NA	TRBJ2-1	TGTGCCAGCAGCTTGTTACAAGGACGGTACTCCTACAATGAGCAGTTCTTC	CASSLLQGRYSYNEQFF
TRBD2	TRBV6-6	NA	TRBJ2-1	TGTGCCAGCAGTTACTCGAAGCTAGCGGGAGGGCACAATGAGCAGTTCTTC	CASSYSKLAGGHNEQFF
NA	TRBV20-1	NA	TRBJ2-3	TGCAGTGCTAGCGGGCCTAGGGGAGATACGCAGTATTTT	CSASGPRGDTQYF
TRBD1	TRBV10-3	NA	TRBJ2-1	TGTGCCATCAGTGGGACAGGGATTTCGGCGGGCGAGCAGTTCTTC	CAISGTGISAGEQFF
NA	TRBV5-6	NA	TRBJ1-1	TGTGCCAGCAGCTTGTCCGGGTACACTGAAGCTTTCTTT	CASSLSGYTEAFF
NA	TRBV20-1	NA	TRBJ2-3	TGCAGTGCTAGTCGCGGGCGCACGTCCACAGATACGCAGTATTTT	CSASRGRTSTDTQYF
NA	TRBV3-1	NA	TRBJ2-3	TGTGCCAGCAGCCACGAACGGGATACGCAGTATTTT	CASSHERDTQYF
TRBD1	TRBV29-1	NA	TRBJ1-5	TGCAGCGTATCACAGGGGGCAGGACAGCCCCAGCATTTT	CSVSQGAGQPQHF
TRBD2	TRBV20-1	few	TRBJ2-7	TGCAGTGTCACGGGACTAGCGGGAGGTGCCTACGAGCAGTACTTC	CSVTGLAGGAYEQYF
TRBD2	TRBV7-2	NA	TRBJ2-7	TGTGCCAGCAGCTTCCCTGGGAGGGGAGACTACGAGCAGTACTTC	CASSFPGRGDYEQYF
TRBD1	TRBV12-5	NA	TRBJ2-6	TGTGCTAGTGGTCTGGACAGGGGGAGGTGGGCCAACGTCCTGACTTTC	CASGLDRGRWANVLTF
NA	TRBV14	NA	TRBJ1-5	TGTGCCAGCAGCCGTTCCCTAGGGCCCCAGCATTTT	CASSRSLGPQHF
NA	TRBV27	NA	TRBJ2-7	TGTGCCAGCAGTTTTGGGGCTCTGAGCGAGCAGTACTTC	CASSFGALSEQYF
NA	TRBV5-1	NA	TRBJ2-4	TGCGCCAGCAGCTTGGACGGCACGGACATTCAGTACTTC	CASSLDGTDIQYF
TRBD2	TRBV15	few	TRBJ2-3	TGTGCCACCAGGGTCCTAGCGGGGGACACAGATACGCAGTATTTT	CATRVLAGDTDTQYF
NA	TRBV25-1	NA	TRBJ1-2	TGTGCCAGCAGTGAACCCTGGACGGGGACGGGCTATGGCTACACCTTC	CASSEPWTGTGYGYTF
TRBD1	TRBV29-1	few	TRBJ2-7	TGCAGCGTCAGACAGGGGGCCTTTTCCTACGAGCAGTACTTC	CSVRQGAFSYEQYF
NA	TRBV29-1	NA	TRBJ2-5	TGCAGCGTTGATCCCCCGGAGACCCAGTACTTC	CSVDPPETQYF
TRBD2	TRBV6-5	NA	TRBJ2-7	TGTGCCAGCAGTTACCAGGGACTAGCATTGCACGAGCAGTACTTC	CASSYQGLALHEQYF
TRBD1	TRBV11-1	NA	TRBJ2-1	TGTGCCAGCAGCAGGACAGGAAATAGCGCCAATGAGCAGTTCTTC	CASSRTGNSANEQFF
TRBD2	TRBV27	few	TRBJ2-7	TGTGCCAGCAGTTTCCTCAGCGGGGCGAACCCCTACGAGCAGTACTTC	CASSFLSGANPYEQYF
NA	TRBV5-1	NA	TRBJ1-3	TGCGCCAGCAGCTTGGACAGCCCCTCTGGAAACACCATATATTTT	CASSLDSPSGNTIYF
NA	TRBV29-1	few	TRBJ2-5	TGCAGCGTTGGCCAGTCCCAAGAGACCCAGTACTTC	CSVGQSQETQYF
TRBD2	TRBV9	NA	TRBJ2-1	TGTGCCAGCAGCCTAGCGGCTTTTAGCAATGAGCAGTTCTTC	CASSLAAFSNEQFF
NA	TRBV15	NA	TRBJ2-7	TGTGCCACCAGCAGAGCTATTAGCGGAAGCTACGAGCAGTACTTC	CATSRAISGSYEQYF
NA	TRBV18	NA	TRBJ2-5	TGTGCCAGCTCACCATCCCTGGCAGCCCAAGAGACCCAGTACTTC	CASSPSLAAQETQYF
NA	TRBV20-1	NA	TRBJ2-1	TGCAGTGCTAGAGCGATGGAGTTCGCAAATGAGCAGTTCTTC	CSARAMEFANEQFF
NA	TRBV6-1	few	TRBJ2-7	TGTGCCAGCAGTTTCCGGTACATCTACGAGCAGTACTTC	CASSFRYIYEQYF
NA	TRBV18	NA	TRBJ2-6	TGTGCCAGCTCACCGCAATCTGGGGCCAACGTCCTGACTTTC	CASSPQSGANVLTF
TRBD1	TRBV2	NA	TRBJ1-5	TGTGCCAGCAGTCCCAGGGGGCAGCGCAATCAGCCCCAGCATTTT	CASSPRGQRNQPQHF
TRBD2	TRBV7-9	NA	TRBJ2-5	TGTGCCAGCAGCTCTTTGACTAGCGGCTTTCAAGGGACCCAGTACTTC	CASSSLTSGFQGTQYF
NA	TRBV27	NA	TRBJ2-3	TGTGCCAGCAGGAGACTAGGGTCGGACACGCAGTATTTT	CASRRLGSDTQYF
NA	TRBV29-1	few	TRBJ2-7	TGCAGCGTTGAGACCTTCCACGAGCAGTACTTC	CSVETFHEQYF
NA	TRBV20-1	NA	TRBJ1-2	TGCAGTGCTGGACAGTTTTATGGCTACACCTTC	CSAGQFYGYTF
NA	TRBV5-1	NA	TRBJ2-6	TGCGCCAGCCGCCTGGAAGGTAACCCTGGGGCCAACGTCCTGACTTTC	CASRLEGNPGANVLTF
TRBD2	TRBV7-2	NA	TRBJ2-7	TGTGCCAGCAGCCGGGGGGGCCACGAGCAGTACTTC	CASSRGGHEQYF
NA	TRBV12-5	NA	TRBJ1-2	TGTGCTAGTGCCCTTCCCTGGGCAGTCCTTGGCTACACCTTC	CASALPWAVLGYTF
NA	TRBV12-3/TRBV12-4	NA	TRBJ2-5	TGTGCCAGCAGTTATCCAGGGAAGACCCAGTACTTC	CASSYPGKTQYF
NA	TRBV28	NA	TRBJ2-7	TGTGCCAGCAGCTCTGGGAGGCAAGGCAGGCGATCCTACGAGCAGTACTTC	CASSSGRQGRRSYEQYF
NA	TRBV6-6	NA	TRBJ1-5	TGTGCCAGCAGTCAGCGGGGTGGAAGCAATCAGCCCCAGCATTTT	CASSQRGGSNQPQHF